This is a list of T cell receptor beta chains from one sample in a study of blood T cell repertoires in COVID-19. The table came from immunoSEQ multiplex PCR; TCRdb's copy has only in-frame clones and leaves some out. The sample shows 200,000 to 250,000 clones, almost 90% of them seen only once. Sequencing used PBMCs or T cells enriched from blood (not recorded which). The receptors were sampled from a man aged 30-40 years who had been exposed to COVID-19. Both conserved end residues are part of each CDR3. D genes are given only for firm matches. Rows give clone size only sometimes, using once, few, many, or a class for an expanded clone.

j_gene,v_gene,abundance,d_gene,CDR3nt,CDR3aa
TRBJ2-1,TRBV2,.,TRBD2,TGTGCCAGCACATGGGGCGGGGGGGACGACAATGAGCAGTTCTTC,CASTWGGGDDNEQFF
TRBJ1-3,TRBV6-5,once,.,TGTGCCACCCTACCGAGGTCAGCTACTCGAAACACCATATATTTT,CATLPRSATRNTIYF
TRBJ2-7,TRBV5-1,.,.,TGCGCCAGCAGCTTGGTTAGCTCCTACGAGCAGTACTTC,CASSLVSSYEQYF
TRBJ2-6,TRBV11-1,.,TRBD2,TGTGCCAGCAGTCCTTCGGGGGGGGCTGGGGCCAACGTCCTGACTTTC,CASSPSGGAGANVLTF
TRBJ2-1,TRBV7-7,.,TRBD1,TGTGCCAGCAGCACAGACAGGGGCAATGAGCAGTTCTTC,CASSTDRGNEQFF
TRBJ1-5,TRBV29-1,.,TRBD1,TGCAGCGTGGGGGACAGGGGTGGCAATCAGCCCCAGCATTTT,CSVGDRGGNQPQHF
TRBJ1-4,TRBV5-6,.,.,TGTGCCAGCAGCAAATCTTTAGGGGGTAATGAAAAACTGTTTTTT,CASSKSLGGNEKLFF
TRBJ1-2,TRBV6-6,few,TRBD1,TGTGCCAGCAGTCCTCGGCAGGGGGCTAACTATGGCTACACCTTC,CASSPRQGANYGYTF
TRBJ1-2,TRBV7-9,.,.,TGTGCCAGCAGCTTTTCGGCGGCGGGTGGCTACACCTTC,CASSFSAAGGYTF
TRBJ2-3,TRBV5-1,.,.,TGCGCCAGCAGCTTGGTCACGTCGGGGAGCACAGATACGCAGTATTTT,CASSLVTSGSTDTQYF
TRBJ1-2,TRBV28,.,TRBD1,TGTGCCAGCAGTCCTGGACAGGACTATGGCTACACCTTC,CASSPGQDYGYTF
TRBJ2-3,TRBV30,few,TRBD2,TGTGCCTGGAACCCTAGCGGGGGGACAGATACGCAGTATTTT,CAWNPSGGTDTQYF
TRBJ2-1,TRBV30,once,.,TGTGCCTGGAGTGTATCCACCCACAATCAGTTCTTC,CAWSVSTHNQFF
TRBJ2-7,TRBV11-2,.,TRBD1,TGTGCCAGCAGCAGGGACAGGGACGAGCAGTACTTC,CASSRDRDEQYF
TRBJ2-7,TRBV27,.,.,TGTGCCAGCAGGAGGCCAGCCACCTACGAGCAGTACTTC,CASRRPATYEQYF
TRBJ2-1,TRBV15,few,TRBD2,TGTGCCACCAGCAGAGATCACGCGACTAGCGTGGGGAATGAGCAGTTCTTC,CATSRDHATSVGNEQFF
TRBJ2-3,TRBV5-1,.,TRBD1,TGCGCCAGCAGCGATTCCGGGACAGGGGTCACAGATACGCAGTATTTT,CASSDSGTGVTDTQYF
TRBJ2-3,TRBV6-5,.,.,TGTGCCAGCAGTACGAGGCCTAGCACAGATACGCAGTATTTT,CASSTRPSTDTQYF
TRBJ1-6,TRBV2,.,TRBD1,TGTGCCAGCAGTACCGGGACAGCAAATTCACCCCTCCACTTT,CASSTGTANSPLHF
TRBJ2-1,TRBV11-2,.,.,TGTGCCAGCAAGGGGTCCTACAATGAGCAGTTCTTC,CASKGSYNEQFF
TRBJ2-2,TRBV4-1,.,.,TGCGCCAGCCGGAAAGGGGGGGTAGCCGGGGAGCTGTTTTTT,CASRKGGVAGELFF
TRBJ1-5,TRBV19,.,.,TGTGCCAGTAGTATGGACCGACTAGGGGATCAGCCCCAGCATTTT,CASSMDRLGDQPQHF
TRBJ2-7,TRBV15,.,.,TGTGCCACCAGCAGAGCTCTGGGGGGTATGTCTAACGAGCAGTACTTC,CATSRALGGMSNEQYF
TRBJ1-6,TRBV27,once,.,TGTGCCAGCAGTTCCCTATCCTTCTCCTATAATTCACCCCTCCACTTT,CASSSLSFSYNSPLHF
TRBJ1-1,TRBV15,.,TRBD1,TGTGCCACCAGCAGAGCGGGACCGGGACAGCCGAACACTGAAGCTTTCTTT,CATSRAGPGQPNTEAFF
TRBJ1-6,TRBV4-2,.,.,TGTGCCAGCAGCCAATTGGTCAGCGATAATTCACCCCTCCACTTT,CASSQLVSDNSPLHF
TRBJ1-1,TRBV6-5,.,.,TGTGCCAGCAGTACTAGGGGGTCTGAAGCTTTCTTT,CASSTRGSEAFF
TRBJ2-1,TRBV7-9,.,TRBD2,TGTGCCAGCACCCAAAGCGGGGGGAAACCCAATGAGCAGTTCTTC,CASTQSGGKPNEQFF